This entry lists 18 T cell receptor beta chains sequenced from one sample in a study of patients and donors after allogeneic stem cell transplantation (dated by TCRdb to the early 2020s). Libraries were made using RT-PCR. Sequencer: NextSeq 550. Using fastp trimming at Q25 and MiXCR clonotype assembly, TCRdb reanalyzed the public sequencing data and kept in-frame beta chains. One record per CDR3 amino acid sequence lists the most common genes and DNA. Recorded for this sample are over 350,000 distinct CDR3 sequences; under 20% of them occurred a single time. In total, the top ten clones hold around 7.9% of the sample. Sample: blood, either unsorted or a sorted T cell fraction (not recorded which). Receptors were obtained from a human donor who was either an allogeneic HSCT recipient or a stem cell or donor lymphocyte infusion donor (not recorded which). It is not recorded whose cells these are; they may come from a transplant donor.

The chain has TRBV12-3 or TRBV12-4 and TRBJ1-2; D gene uncertain. Trimming stripped 5 bases from V and 6 bases from J, with 19 bases between. The CDR3 loop spans 15 amino acids. CDR3 amino acids: CASSLLRASGDGYTF. The CDR3 bases are TGTGCCAGCAGTCTCCTGAGGGCTTCGGGAGATGGCTACACCTTC.

V gene TRBV12-3 or TRBV12-4 combines with J gene TRBJ2-2; maybe TRBD2 (6 bases). The CDR3 covers 16 residues. V lost 5 bases to trimming and J lost 2 bases, with 15 bases between them. The CDR3 nucleotides are TGTGCCAGCAGTCCCGCGTGGCGGGGAAACACCGGGGAGCTGTTTTTT. Translation gives CASSPAWRGNTGELFF.

This clonotype came up a few times. The chain links TRBV20-1 to TRBJ1-2; the D gene is possibly TRBD1 (6 bases). The ends were cut back, 1 base at V and 8 bases at J, with 17 bases in the middle. CDR3 length: 14 amino acids. Germline CDR1 reads DFQATT; CDR2 reads SNEGSKA (reference sequence). The CDR3 here is CSARAWAGAGGYTF. The CDR3 DNA reads as TGCAGTGCTAGAGCATGGGCGGGGGCGGGAGGCTACACCTTC.

The chain uses TRBV29-1 and TRBJ2-2; 8 bases agree with TRBD1. Germline V gene lookup returns CDR1 SQVTM and CDR2 ANQGSEA. Trimming removed 1 base from V and 2 bases from J; junction bases left unmatched: 9. CDR3 length equals 17 residues. The CDR3 sequence is CSVEGRGRGRNTGELFF. The CDR3 DNA sequence: TGCAGCGTTGAAGGTCGAGGCAGGGGGCGCAACACCGGGGAGCTGTTTTTT.

This clonotype was counted only a few times. This chain joins TRBV5-1 and TRBJ2-1; D gene unclear. Trimming removed 3 bases from V and 10 bases from J, with 8 bases in between. The CDR3 runs to 11 residues. CDR1 SGHRS and CDR2 YFSETQ come from the germline V gene. CDR3 sequence reads: CASSSFGEQFF. CDR3 DNA sequence: TGCGCCAGCAGCTCATTCGGGGAGCAGTTCTTC.

The chain employs TRBV2 and TRBJ2-3; 7 positions agree with TRBD2. Germline CDR1 SNHLY, CDR2 FYNNEI. CDR3 length: 14 residues. V trimming: 8 bases; J trimming: 3 bases; junction bases outside the gene matches: 8. CDR3 nucleotides: TGTGCCAGCGTTAGCGGGTTTTCTACAGATACGCAGTATTTT. It is translated as CASVSGFSTDTQYF.

The rearrangement uses TRBV19 and TRBJ1-2, with 8 bases matching TRBD1. The trim removed 4 bases at V and 0 bases at J, leaving 7 bases unmatched. Germline-derived CDR1 and CDR2 are LNHDA and SQIVND (reference sequence). The CDR3 contains 16 residues. The CDR3 DNA sequence: TGTGCCAGTAGTAGACAGGGGAGGGGAGCTAACTATGGCTACACCTTC. Encoded protein: CASSRQGRGANYGYTF.

A few counts support this clonotype. The chain uses TRBV12-3 or TRBV12-4 and TRBJ1-2; D is undetermined. The length of the CDR3 is 14 residues. V lost 1 base, J lost 1 base, and 7 bases lay in between. The CDR3: CASSLGRDNYGYTF. CDR3 DNA: TGTGCCAGCAGTTTAGGCAGAGATAACTATGGCTACACCTTC.

This chain links TRBV27 with TRBJ2-7; D is ambiguous. This CDR3 has 15 amino acids. Germline-derived CDR1 and CDR2 are MNHEY and SMNVEV (reference sequence). Trimming pared 5 bases from V and 3 bases from J, leaving 17 bases between. The CDR3: CASSPFGGSYYEQYF. For the CDR3, the DNA is TGTGCCAGCAGTCCGTTCGGCGGATCTTACTACGAGCAGTACTTC.

This clonotype showed up just a few times. The DNA of the CDR3 is TGTGCCAGCAGCTTACCCGGGACAGGGAACAACTATGGCTACACCTTC. Its translation: CASSLPGTGNNYGYTF. The V gene is TRBV5-5, the J gene TRBJ1-2, with 9 nucleotides matching TRBD1. Trimming at V came to 2 bases and at J to 2 bases, leaving 7 bases not matched to a gene. The V gene's germline CDR1 is SGHKS and CDR2 YYEKEE (reference sequence). CDR3 length: 16 residues.

The chain carries TRBV6-1 and TRBJ1-1; TRBD1 agrees at 7 bases. V lost 6 bases to trimming and J lost 1 base; unmatched junction nucleotides: 8. CDR3 length: 15 amino acids. Per the germline V gene, CDR1 is MNHNS and CDR2 is SASEGT. The chain's CDR3 is CASREMTGRNTEAFF. CDR3 DNA sequence: TGTGCCAGCAGGGAAATGACAGGGCGGAACACTGAAGCTTTCTTT.

The chain employs TRBV7-8 and TRBJ2-7, with 9 positions matching TRBD2. Germline loops: CDR1 SGHVS, CDR2 FQNEAQ. The CDR3 contains 17 residues. Unmatched junction bases numbered 13, after V lost 5 bases and J lost 2 bases. The CDR3 sequence is CASSTPLAGDATYEQYF. For the CDR3, the DNA is TGTGCCAGCAGCACCCCTTTAGCGGGAGATGCCACCTACGAGCAGTACTTC.

The rearrangement uses TRBV7-9 and TRBJ2-3; D is uncertain. This CDR3 has 11 amino acids. The ends were cut back, 7 bases at V and 2 bases at J, with 4 bases in the middle. The germline CDR1 and CDR2 sequences are SEHNR and FQNEAQ (reference sequence). The DNA of the CDR3 is TGTGCCAGCACAGTCACAGATACGCAGTATTTT. Amino acid sequence: CASTVTDTQYF.

This clonotype was seen more than once but under ten times. V is TRBV4-2 and J is TRBJ2-4; 7 positions match TRBD1. CDR1 is LGHNA, CDR2 YNFKEQ, per germline. This CDR3 has 12 amino acids. After removal of 4 bases from V and 10 bases from J, the junction contained 4 bases not matched to a gene. The CDR3 coding sequence is TGTGCCAGCAGCCTCCAGACAGGGATTCAGTACTTC. It translates to CASSLQTGIQYF.

The sample holds a few counts of this clonotype. The V gene is TRBV20-1, the J gene TRBJ2-7; D possibly corresponds to TRBD1 (5 bases). The germline V and J ends were trimmed by 1 base and 3 bases, with 13 bases remaining between them. Germline V CDR1 and CDR2: DFQATT, SNEGSKA (reference sequence). This CDR3 has 14 amino acids. CDR3 in DNA: TGCAGTGCTAGAGCCAGAGGACACGGCTACGAGCAGTACTTC. Encoded protein: CSARARGHGYEQYF.

This chain links TRBV5-5 with TRBJ1-3, with 8 bases that match TRBD1. The CDR3 is 17 residues long. Trimming took 6 bases from V and 3 from J; bases not matched to a gene: 14. The germline CDR1 and CDR2 sequences are SGHKS and YYEKEE (reference sequence). CDR3: CASNQGAGGLDGNTIYF. CDR3 in DNA: TGTGCCAGCAACCAGGGGGCCGGGGGTTTAGATGGAAACACCATATATTTT.

The rearrangement joins TRBV15 to TRBJ2-3; D possibly corresponds to TRBD1 (5 bases). Germline CDR1 is LNHNV and CDR2 is YYDKDF (reference sequence). V lost 0 bases and J lost 7, with 14 bases in between. The CDR3 runs 15 residues. The CDR3 reads CATSRDLSDSYTQYF. CDR3 in DNA: TGTGCCACCAGCAGAGATCTCTCCGACAGCTATACGCAGTATTTT.

This clonotype was detected only a few times. The V and J genes are TRBV7-2 and TRBJ2-7; 12 positions agree with TRBD2. Germline CDR1 reads SGHTA; CDR2 reads FQGNSA. The CDR3 covers 15 residues. V dropped 4 bases and J dropped 0; count of bases not matched to a gene: 1. CDR3 protein: CASSWGLAGSYEQYF. The DNA of the CDR3 is TGTGCCAGCAGCTGGGGACTAGCGGGCTCCTACGAGCAGTACTTC.